This T cell receptor beta chain was documented in a study of cytomegalovirus exposure and HLA in healthy donors. General study results and limits: In a later analysis, several top co-occurrence clusters appeared linked to parvovirus B19, influenza, CMV and Epstein-Barr virus.

The CDR3 covers 15 residues. V trimming: 11 bases; J trimming: 7 bases; junction bases outside the gene matches: 13. Germline loops: CDR1 MNHEY, CDR2 SVGAGI. Primers included in the PCR were 60 Vbeta and 13 Jbeta primers. Data came from immunoSEQ multiplex PCR; TCRdb stores just in-frame clones and leaves some out. The sample has about 170,000 clones; 70% to 90% are singletons. This clone was seen a handful of times. What it binds is not known. This sequence originates from a man aged 30-40 years in good health and CMV-seropositive. This sequence joins TRBV6-5 and TRBJ1-4, with 10 bases matching TRBD1. What was sequenced was PBMCs. The CDR3 sequence: CASSRGGQGIEKLFF. The CDR3 region has the DNA TGTGCCTCGTCCCGCGGGGGACAGGGGATTGAAAAACTGTTTTTT.